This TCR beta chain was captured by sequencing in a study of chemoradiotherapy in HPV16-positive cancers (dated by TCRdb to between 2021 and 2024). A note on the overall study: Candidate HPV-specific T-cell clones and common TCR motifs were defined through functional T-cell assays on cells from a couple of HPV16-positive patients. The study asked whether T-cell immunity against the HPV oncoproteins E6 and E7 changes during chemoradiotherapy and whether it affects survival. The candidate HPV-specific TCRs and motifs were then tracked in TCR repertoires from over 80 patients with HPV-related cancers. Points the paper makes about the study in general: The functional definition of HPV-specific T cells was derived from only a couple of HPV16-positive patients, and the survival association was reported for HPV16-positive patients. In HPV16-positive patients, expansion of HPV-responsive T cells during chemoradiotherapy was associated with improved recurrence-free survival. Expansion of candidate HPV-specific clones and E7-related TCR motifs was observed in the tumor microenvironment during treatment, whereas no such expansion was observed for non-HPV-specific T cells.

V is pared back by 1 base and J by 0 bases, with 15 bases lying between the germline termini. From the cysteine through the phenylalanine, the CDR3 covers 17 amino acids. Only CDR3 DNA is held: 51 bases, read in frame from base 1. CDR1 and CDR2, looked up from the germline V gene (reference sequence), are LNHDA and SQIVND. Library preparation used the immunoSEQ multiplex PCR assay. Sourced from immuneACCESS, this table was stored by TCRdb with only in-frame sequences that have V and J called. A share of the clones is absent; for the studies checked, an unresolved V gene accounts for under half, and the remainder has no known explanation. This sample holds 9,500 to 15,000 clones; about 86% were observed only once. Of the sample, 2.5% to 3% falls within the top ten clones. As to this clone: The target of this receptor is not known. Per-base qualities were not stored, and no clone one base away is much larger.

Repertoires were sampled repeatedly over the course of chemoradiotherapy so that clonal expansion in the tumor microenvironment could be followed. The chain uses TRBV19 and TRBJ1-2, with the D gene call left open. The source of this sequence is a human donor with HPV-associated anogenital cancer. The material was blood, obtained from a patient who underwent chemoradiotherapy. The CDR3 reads CASSIGQQGLTNYGYTF. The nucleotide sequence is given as TGTGCCAGTAGTATAGGGCAGCAAGGCCTCACTAACTATGGCTACACCTTC.